The next 28 T cell receptor beta chains were all read from a single sample in a study of Tregs in tolerant kidney transplant recipients. Repertoires were generated with immunoSEQ multiplex PCR, while TCRdb's copy carries only in-frame clones and drops some. The sample's table shows some 30,000 clones. Mixed chimerism was transient after nonmyeloablative marrow transplants from related graft donors. Sequences were derived from CD4+ T cells from blood (PBMCs), sampled 24 months after the transplant. Receptors originate from a human patient who received a combined kidney and bone marrow transplant. Some T cells may be supplied by the graft donor.

Notes on this clone: The observed sequence ends 3 residues before the CDR3 terminus, with the missing tail filled in from the germline J gene. V is TRBV7-9 and J is TRBJ1-5; D unclear. Trimming removed 1 base at V and 6 bases at J, with 10 bases between. The germline CDR1 and CDR2 sequences are SEHNR and FQNEAQ (reference sequence). The CDR3 runs 14 residues. The sequenced CDR3 bases are TGTGCCAGCAGCTTAGATCGGGGTGGTCAGCCC. This sequence encodes CASSLDRGGQP. The CDR3 reads in full as CASSLDRGGQPQHF. Based on the CDR3 plus reference TRBV7-9 and TRBJ1-5, the full variable domain is DTGVSQNPRHKITKRGQNVTFRCDPISEHNRLYWYRQTLGQGPEFLTYFQNEAQLEKSRLLSDRFSAERPKGSFSTLEIQRTEQGDSAMYLCASSLDRGGQPQHFGDGTRLSIL.

Remarks on this clone: Read data end 3 residues before the CDR3 end; the end is taken from the germline J gene. This chain links TRBV7-2 with TRBJ1-3, with a tentative D call TRBD1 (6 bases). The CDR3 contains 14 residues. Germline V lookup: CDR1 SGHTA, CDR2 FQGNSA. The V end was cut by 5 bases, the J end by 2 bases, with 10 bases between. The sequenced CDR3 bases are TGTGCCAGCAGCCAAGGACAGCCTGGAAACACC. Translation: CASSQGQPGNT. Given in full, the CDR3 is CASSQGQPGNTIYF.

As for this clone: The read falls 3 residues short of the CDR3 end, and the missing part is taken from the germline J gene. The chain carries TRBV7-2 and TRBJ2-7; 10 nucleotides agree with TRBD2. Trimming took 4 bases from V and 1 from J; bases not matched to a gene: 4. Germline CDR1 and CDR2: SGHTA and FQGNSA. This CDR3 has 15 amino acids. The part of the CDR3 DNA that was read is TGTGCCAGCAGCTCCTGGACTAGCGGATCCTACGAG. It specifies CASSSWTSGSYE. The full CDR3 reads CASSSWTSGSYEQYF.

Comment on this clone: The CDR3 goes on 3 residues after the read ends, and that part is filled in from the germline J gene. The chain employs TRBV5-1 and TRBJ2-1; tentatively, D is TRBD2 (7 bases). The CDR3 covers 18 residues. V lost 4 bases, J lost 3 bases, and 23 bases lay in between. Looked up from germline, CDR1 is SGHRS and CDR2 is YFSETQ. The sequenced part of the CDR3 DNA is TGCGCCAGCAGCAAAGTAGGGGGGTTAAGCGGGGACTACAATGAG. This sequence encodes CASSKVGGLSGDYNE. The CDR3 as a whole reads CASSKVGGLSGDYNEQFF.

About this clone: Compared with germline, one end of the junction differs, possibly owing to a read error. The read comes to an end 3 residues before the CDR3 does, leaving the germline J gene to fill in the end. The rearrangement uses TRBV7-7 and TRBJ2-5; TRBD2 aligns across 13 bases. Germline CDR1 SSHAT, CDR2 FNYEAQ (reference sequence). The CDR3 extends over 15 amino acids. The DNA read from the CDR3 is TGTGCTAGCAGCTTTACTAGCGGGAGGGTCGAGACC. This sequence encodes CASSFTSGRVET. The whole CDR3 protein reads CASSFTSGRVETQYF.

With respect to this clone: The read comes to an end 3 residues before the CDR3 does, leaving the germline J gene to fill in the end. The chain has TRBV7-3 and TRBJ2-3; D is unresolved. This CDR3 spans 13 amino acids. The V gene lost 2 bases and the J gene lost 4 bases, with 7 bases spanning the gap. Germline CDR1 is SGHTA and CDR2 is FQGTGA. The CDR3 protein is CASSLASSDTQYF. CDR3 DNA, as far as it was read: TGTGCCAGCAGCTTAGCTAGTTCAGATACG.

As for this clone: Read data end 3 residues before the CDR3 end; the end is taken from the germline J gene. The chain is built from TRBV10-1 and TRBJ2-5; 7 bases align to TRBD2. Germline V CDR1 and CDR2: WNHNN, SYGVQD (reference sequence). V lost 9 bases, J lost 5 bases, and 15 bases stayed unmatched. The CDR3 consists of 15 residues. Incomplete CDR3 DNA: TGCGCCAGTACCAAGGGTTCGCGGGAGTTGGAGACC. This encodes CASTKGSRELET. The CDR3 in full is CASTKGSRELETQYF.

The CDR3 is CASSQTVNYGYTF. Partial CDR3 DNA: TGTGCCAGCAGCCAGACTGTTAACTATGGC. The chain links TRBV5-6 to TRBJ1-2; D remains unclear. The read ends 3 residues shy of where the CDR3 ends; the end is completed using the germline J gene. CDR1 is SGHDT, CDR2 YYEEEE, per germline. V gave up 4 bases and J gave up 1 base, with 8 bases separating them. This CDR3 comprises 13 residues. The full variable domain, its missing parts supplied by reference TRBV5-6 and TRBJ1-2, is DAGVTQSPTHLIKTRGQQVTLRCSPKSGHDTVSWYQQALGQGPQFIFQYYEEEERQRGNFPDRFSGHQFPNYSSELNVNALLLGDSALYLCASSQTVNYGYTFGSGTRLTVV.

Turning to this clone: Coverage ceases 3 residues before the CDR3 finishes, and the germline J gene fills in the end. The chain employs TRBV5-1 and TRBJ2-1; the match to TRBD1 covers 7 bases. CDR1 and CDR2 from the germline V gene are SGHRS and YFSETQ. This CDR3 spans 15 amino acids. After removal of 4 bases from V and 8 bases from J, the junction contained 12 bases not matched to a gene. The covered CDR3 bases are TGCGCCAGCAGCGTGACAGGGAATTTGTTGGATGAG. Protein product: CASSVTGNLLDE. The full CDR3 reads CASSVTGNLLDEQFF.

Points on this clone: The observed sequence ends 3 residues before the CDR3 terminus, with the missing tail filled in from the germline J gene. The chain links TRBV5-1 to TRBJ1-4; D is possibly TRBD1 (5 bases). Trimming shortened V by 2 bases and J by 1 base, and 18 bases separated the two germline ends. CDR1 SGHRS and CDR2 YFSETQ come from the germline V gene. The CDR3 spans 18 residues. The sequenced part of the CDR3 DNA is TGCGCCAGCAGCTTTTTTCTAATGTTTGACAGAACTAATGAAAAA. It translates to CASSFFLMFDRTNEK. The CDR3, in full, reads CASSFFLMFDRTNEKLFF.

As to this clone: With the read ending 3 residues before the CDR3 end, the germline J gene is used to fill in that end. V and J are TRBV19 and TRBJ2-1, with 10 bases lining up with TRBD2. The CDR3 extends over 16 amino acids. The ends lost 1 base at V and 7 bases at J; junction bases unmatched: 7. CDR1 is LNHDA and CDR2 is SQIVND in the germline V gene (reference sequence). The part of the CDR3 DNA that was read is TGTGCCAGTAGTATAGCAGGGACTAGCGTTCATAATGAG. Its protein product is CASSIAGTSVHNE. The complete CDR3 reads CASSIAGTSVHNEQFF.

Note on this clone: The read gets to within 3 residues of the CDR3 end, and the germline J gene fills in the rest. The rearrangement joins TRBV20-1 to TRBJ2-5; TRBD2 might be the D (5 bases). This CDR3 has 12 residues. Trimming left V 4 bases short and J 5 bases short, with 11 bases between. Germline-derived CDR1 and CDR2 are DFQATT and SNEGSKA (reference sequence). CDR3 sequence: CSAIPRGETQYF. CDR3 DNA (partial): TGCAGTGCTATCCCCAGAGGGGAGACC.

On this clone itself: The CDR3 goes on 3 residues after the read ends, and that part is filled in from the germline J gene. The V gene is TRBV7-2, the J gene TRBJ1-1; 10 positions match TRBD1. V trimming: 3 bases; J trimming: 5 bases; junction bases outside the gene matches: 3. CDR1 is SGHTA and CDR2 is FQGNSA in the germline V gene. The CDR3 consists of 14 residues. The CDR3 bases that were read are TGTGCCAGCAGCTTCGGACAGGGGGGGACTGAA. It codes for CASSFGQGGTE. The CDR3, in full, reads CASSFGQGGTEAFF.

As concerns this clone: From the germline J gene comes the end of the CDR3, since the read stops 3 residues before it. This chain connects TRBV4-1 to TRBJ1-5; TRBD1 agrees at 7 bases. The CDR3 sequence is 16 residues long. CDR1 MGHRA and CDR2 YSYEKL come from the germline V gene. V shed 3 bases, J shed 0 bases, and the junction held 5 bases outside the gene matches. The part of the CDR3 DNA that was read is TGCGCCAGCAGCCAGGGGACAGTCAATAGCAATCAGCCC. This encodes CASSQGTVNSNQP. The full CDR3 protein is CASSQGTVNSNQPQHF.

Points on this clone: The read comes to an end 3 residues before the CDR3 does, leaving the germline J gene to fill in the end. The chain uses TRBV20-1 and TRBJ1-6, with a tentative D call TRBD1 (5 bases). The CDR3 contains 14 residues. The germline gives CDR1 DFQATT, CDR2 SNEGSKA (reference sequence). V lost 1 base, J lost 7 bases, and 11 bases lay in between. CDR3 amino acids: CSARGAGENSPLHF. The sequenced part of the CDR3 DNA is TGCAGTGCTAGAGGAGCGGGGGAGAATTCACCC.

Remarks on this clone: The read falls 3 residues short of the CDR3 end, and the missing part is taken from the germline J gene. The chain joins TRBV30 to TRBJ2-2, with TRBD2 identical over 10 bases. This CDR3 contains 16 residues. Trimming cost V 2 bases and J 4 bases; bases outside gene matches: 7. The germline V gene encodes CDR1 GTSNPN and CDR2 SVGIG (reference sequence). The CDR3 region is CAWSSGTSVLTGELFF. Incomplete CDR3 DNA: TGTGCCTGGAGTAGTGGGACTAGCGTACTCACCGGGGAG.

Concerning this clone: The read ends 3 residues before the CDR3 terminus; that terminus is restored from the germline J gene. This rearrangement joins TRBV11-3 to TRBJ2-5, with 12 positions matching TRBD2. The CDR3 consists of 15 residues. V lost 5 bases to trimming and J lost 5 bases; unmatched junction nucleotides: 6. The germline V gene has CDR1 SGHNT and CDR2 YENEEA. CDR3 loop: CASSQGLAGKETQYF. The CDR3 bases that were read are TGTGCCAGCAGCCAAGGACTAGCGGGAAAGGAGACC.

Concerning this clone itself: The CDR3 is cut off 3 residues early in the read; its end comes from the germline J gene. V gene TRBV7-2 combines with J gene TRBJ1-1; 8 bases are shared with TRBD1. Trimming removed 2 bases from V and 1 base from J; junction bases left unmatched: 3. Germline values: CDR1 SGHTA, CDR2 FQGNSA. This CDR3 is 15 amino acids long. The sequenced part of the CDR3 DNA is TGTGCCAGCAGCTTACAGGGGGCTGCGAACACTGAA. Protein sequence: CASSLQGAANTE. The full CDR3 protein reads CASSLQGAANTEAFF.

The CDR3 reads CASSSTGTASYEQYF. The covered CDR3 bases are TGCGCCAGCAGCTCTACCGGGACAGCTTCCTACGAG. This chain uses TRBV5-1 with TRBJ2-7; 7 bases map to TRBD1. The read gets to within 3 residues of the CDR3 end, and the germline J gene fills in the rest. The trim removed 3 bases at V and 1 base at J, leaving 7 bases unmatched. From germline, CDR1 is SGHRS and CDR2 YFSETQ. The CDR3 sequence is 15 residues long.

According to its frequency, this clone is medium-sized. The DNA ends 3 residues before the CDR3 does, and the rest of the CDR3 is filled in from the germline J gene. The chain recombines TRBV6-2 or TRBV6-3 with TRBJ1-1; D is ambiguous. The germline V and J ends were trimmed by 6 bases and 5 bases, with 10 bases remaining between them. The V gene's germline CDR1 is MNHEY and CDR2 SVGEGT. CDR3 length: 12 residues. CDR3 protein: CASRHRGTEAFF. The DNA read from the CDR3 is TGTGCCAGCAGGCACCGGGGTACTGAA.

A remark on this clone: The read is 3 residues too short to cover the CDR3 end, so that end is filled in from the germline J gene. The rearrangement links TRBV5-1 to TRBJ2-1, with D uncertain. This CDR3 is built from 15 residues. Germline CDR1 is SGHRS and CDR2 is YFSETQ. Trimming took off 1 base at V and 4 bases at J, with 12 bases between the two ends. This CDR3 is CASSLSDPAYNEQFF. Incomplete CDR3 DNA: TGCGCCAGCAGCTTGAGCGATCCGGCTTACAATGAG.

As for this clone: The read comes to an end 3 residues before the CDR3 does, leaving the germline J gene to fill in the end. The chain uses TRBV5-1 and TRBJ2-5; TRBD1 is a possible D gene (5 bases). V was trimmed by 2 bases and J by 5 bases, leaving 16 bases between them. CDR1 is SGHRS and CDR2 is YFSETQ in the germline V gene. This CDR3 region has 15 residues. The CDR3 is CASSFRGLREETQYF. CDR3 DNA (partial): TGCGCCAGCAGCTTTAGGGGTTTGCGTGAGGAGACC.

With regard to this clone: The CDR3 goes on 3 residues after the read ends, and that part is filled in from the germline J gene. This chain connects TRBV7-9 to TRBJ2-1; TRBD1 matches at 7 bases. This CDR3 comprises 15 residues. Trimming removed 2 bases from V and 5 bases from J; junction bases left unmatched: 6. Germline CDR1 reads SEHNR; CDR2 reads FQNEAQ (reference sequence). The DNA read from the CDR3 is TGTGCCAGCAGCTTAAGAGGGGGCGCGGACAATGAG. It encodes CASSLRGGADNE. The entire CDR3 sequence reads CASSLRGGADNEQFF. The whole variable domain, filled in from reference TRBV7-9 and TRBJ2-1, reads DTGVSQNPRHKITKRGQNVTFRCDPISEHNRLYWYRQTLGQGPEFLTYFQNEAQLEKSRLLSDRFSAERPKGSFSTLEIQRTEQGDSAMYLCASSLRGGADNEQFFGPGTRLTVL.

As regards this clone: The DNA ends 3 residues before the CDR3 does, and the rest of the CDR3 is filled in from the germline J gene. The chain carries TRBV19 and TRBJ2-3, with D hard to call. Germline assignment: CDR1 LNHDA and CDR2 SQIVND (reference sequence). Trimming cost V 1 base and J 2 bases, with 4 bases left between them. CDR3 length: 13 residues. The sequenced part of the CDR3 DNA is TGTGCCAGTAGTATAGGTTACACAGATACG. It codes for CASSIGYTDT. The CDR3 reads in full as CASSIGYTDTQYF.

The sequenced CDR3 bases are TGCAGTGCTAGCGGAAGGGGAAACACAGATACG. This gives the protein CSASGRGNTDT. Given in full, the CDR3 is CSASGRGNTDTQYF. V usage is TRBV20-1 and J usage is TRBJ2-3; possible D gene TRBD1, 5 bases. The missing CDR3 end, 3 residues past where the read stops, is filled in from the germline J gene. The CDR3 runs 14 residues. Germline CDR1 and CDR2: DFQATT and SNEGSKA (reference sequence). Trimming pared 3 bases from V and 2 bases from J, leaving 12 bases between.

In regard to this clone: The read terminates 3 residues ahead of where the CDR3 ends, so the germline J gene completes it. This rearrangement joins TRBV20-1 to TRBJ2-7; TRBD1 matches at 9 bases. V lost 6 bases and J lost 1; bases outside the gene matches: 7. The CDR3 totals 14 residues. Germline V CDR1 and CDR2: DFQATT, SNEGSKA (reference sequence). The sequenced part of the CDR3 DNA is TGCAGTGCACTCCCGGGACAGGGTTCCTACGAG. This sequence encodes CSALPGQGSYE. The whole CDR3 protein is CSALPGQGSYEQYF.

A remark on this clone: Sequencing ends 3 residues short of the CDR3 end; the germline J gene provides the rest. V and J are TRBV7-6 and TRBJ1-2; D unresolved. Germline V gene lookup returns CDR1 SGHVS and CDR2 FNYEAQ. The CDR3 totals 18 residues. With 0 bases removed from V and 1 base from J, the gap between germline ends came to 18 bases. Incomplete CDR3 DNA: TGTGCCAGCAGCTTAGCAGGTCGGGGAGAGGGCATTAACTATGGC. Translating it yields CASSLAGRGEGINYG. In full, the CDR3 is CASSLAGRGEGINYGYTF.

Comments on this clone: Sequencing ends 3 residues short of the CDR3 end; the germline J gene provides the rest. V and J are TRBV5-5 and TRBJ2-7; 8 bases match TRBD1. The J segment lost 2 bases and the V segment lost 4 bases, leaving 8 bases of the junction unmatched. The CDR3 sequence is 15 residues long. In germline, CDR1 is SGHKS, CDR2 YYEKEE (reference sequence). The sequenced CDR3 bases are TGTGCCAGCAGCAATACCGCGGACAGGGCCTACGAG. It is translated as CASSNTADRAYE. The CDR3, in full, reads CASSNTADRAYEQYF. The variable domain in full, completed from reference TRBV5-5 and TRBJ2-7, reads DAGVTQSPTHLIKTRGQQVTLRCSPISGHKSVSWYQQVLGQGPQFIFQYYEKEERGRGNFPDRFSARQFPNYSSELNVNALLLGDSALYLCASSNTADRAYEQYFGPGTRLTVT.